This T cell receptor (beta chain) came from a study of T cells after posttransplantation cyclophosphamide. Whole-study results and caveats: Later post-transplant blood repertoires were often dominated by donor CD8+ memory clones. Skin or GI-infiltrating T cells shared few TRB sequences with blood. Recipient CMV seropositivity and CMV reactivation strongly tracked TRB clonality.

The trim removed 0 bases at V and 5 bases at J, leaving 5 bases unmatched. The germline CDR1 and CDR2 sequences are SGHDT and YYEEEE. This CDR3 has 16 amino acids. This clone was found once. No antigen is known for it. Busulfan-fludarabine conditioning, marrow transplant, and cyclophosphamide on days +3 and +4 were administered. Generated by immunoSEQ multiplex PCR, the TCRdb table keeps only in-frame clones and is missing some. Of 9,000 to 10,000 clones listed, roughly 80% are singletons. Sequenced material: PBMCs, taken 1,700 to 2,000 days after a stem cell transplant with posttransplant cyclophosphamide. J is TRBJ2-2 and V is TRBV5-6; 9 nucleotides align to TRBD2. The receptor was derived from a female patient aged 40-50 years who received an allogeneic stem cell transplant from a related donor, was CMV-positive, and had no GVHD. The graft donor may have contributed some T cells. CDR3 residues: CASSLAAGGPTGELFF. Here the CDR3 DNA reads TGTGCCAGCAGCTTGGCGGCGGGGGGGCCGACCGGGGAGCTGTTTTTT.